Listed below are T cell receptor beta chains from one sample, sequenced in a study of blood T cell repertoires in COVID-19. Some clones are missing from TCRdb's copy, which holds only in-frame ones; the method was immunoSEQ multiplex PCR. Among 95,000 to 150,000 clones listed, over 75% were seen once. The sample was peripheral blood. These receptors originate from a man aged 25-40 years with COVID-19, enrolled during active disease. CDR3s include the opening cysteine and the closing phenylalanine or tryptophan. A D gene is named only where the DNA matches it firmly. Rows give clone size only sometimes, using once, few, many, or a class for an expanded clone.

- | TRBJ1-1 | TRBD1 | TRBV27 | TGTGCCCGCTCAGGGACAGGGCTCTACACTGAAGCTTTCTTT | CARSGTGLYTEAFF
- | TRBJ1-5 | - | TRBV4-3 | TGCGCCAGCAGCCAAGATTGGGAGGATCGGAGTCAGCCCCAGCATTTT | CASSQDWEDRSQPQHF
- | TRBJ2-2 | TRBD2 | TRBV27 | TGTGCCAGCAGTCAGCAGCGGGAGGGGAGGGGCACCGGGGAGCTGTTTTTT | CASSQQREGRGTGELFF
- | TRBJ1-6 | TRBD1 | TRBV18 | TGTGCCAGCTCACCAGAAGGGGGCTCCAGGGTCCCCCTCCACTTT | CASSPEGGSRVPLHF
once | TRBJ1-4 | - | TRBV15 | TGTGCCACCAGTCAGGGAGGGCCAACTAATGAAAAACTGTTTTTT | CATSQGGPTNEKLFF
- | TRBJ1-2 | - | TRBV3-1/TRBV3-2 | TGTGCCAGCAGCCAAGAATCAGTTCACTATGGCTACACCTTC | CASSQESVHYGYTF
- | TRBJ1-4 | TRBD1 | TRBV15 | TGTGCCACCAGCGGAGCAGGACAGGGTAATGAAAAACTGTTTTTT | CATSGAGQGNEKLFF
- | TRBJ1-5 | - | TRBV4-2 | TGTGCCAGCAGCCAAGGTACAGGGTTCCAGCCCCAGCATTTT | CASSQGTGFQPQHF
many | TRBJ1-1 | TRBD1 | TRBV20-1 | TGCAGTGCTAGTTGGGACAGGGGGACTGAAGCTTTCTTT | CSASWDRGTEAFF
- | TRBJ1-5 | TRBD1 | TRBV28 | TGTGCCAGCAGTTCTCCGACAGGGGCACGTCGCCGGACTCAGCCCCAGCATTTT | CASSSPTGARRRTQPQHF
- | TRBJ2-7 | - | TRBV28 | TGTGCCAGCAGTTTGACAGACTACGAGCAGTACTTC | CASSLTDYEQYF
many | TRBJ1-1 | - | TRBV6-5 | TGTGCCAGCAGTTATACGACAGGGAACACTGAAGCTTTCTTT | CASSYTTGNTEAFF
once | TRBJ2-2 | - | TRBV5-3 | TGTGCCAGAAGCTTGGACGGGACTGGGGAGACCACCGGGGAGCTGTTTTTT | CARSLDGTGETTGELFF
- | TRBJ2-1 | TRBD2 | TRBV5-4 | TGTGCCAGCAGCCTAGCGGGAGGTCACAATGAGCAGTTCTTC | CASSLAGGHNEQFF
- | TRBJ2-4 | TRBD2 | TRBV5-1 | TGCGCCAGCAGCCAACGAAGTGGACTAGCGGGAGAAAGAAACATTCAGTACTTC | CASSQRSGLAGERNIQYF
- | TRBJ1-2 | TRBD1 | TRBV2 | TGTGCCAGCAGTGAGGGACAGCCCCTGATTTATGGCTACACCTTC | CASSEGQPLIYGYTF
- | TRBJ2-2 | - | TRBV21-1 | TGTGCCAGCACCGATATTAGGGGACTAGCGGCGAACACCGGGGAGCTGTTTTTT | CASTDIRGLAANTGELFF
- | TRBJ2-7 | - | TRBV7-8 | TGTGCCAGCAGCTTAGGTCCTAGTCACTACGAGCAGTACTTC | CASSLGPSHYEQYF
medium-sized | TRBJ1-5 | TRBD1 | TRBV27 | TGTGCCAGCAGTGGGCAGGGGGCGGATCAGCCCCAGCATTTT | CASSGQGADQPQHF
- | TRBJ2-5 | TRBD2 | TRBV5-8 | TGTGCCAGCAGCTGGCTAGCGGGGCCGGGAGAGACCCAGTACTTC | CASSWLAGPGETQYF
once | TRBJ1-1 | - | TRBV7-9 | TGTGCCAGCAGTCCGACAGCGAAGATGAACACTGAAGCTTTCTTT | CASSPTAKMNTEAFF
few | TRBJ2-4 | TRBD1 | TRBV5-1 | TGCGCCAGCAGCCTTGAAGGACAGGGGTTGAGGGACATTCAGTACTTC | CASSLEGQGLRDIQYF
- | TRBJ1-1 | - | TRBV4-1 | TGCGCCAGCAGCGAAGCCTTGGGACTCACTGAAGCTTTCTTT | CASSEALGLTEAFF
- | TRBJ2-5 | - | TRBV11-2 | TGTGCCAGCAGCCATACTACAGAGACCCAGTACTTC | CASSHTTETQYF
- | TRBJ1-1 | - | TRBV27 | TGTGCCAGCAGTTTTAGCGGCACTGAAGCTTTCTTT | CASSFSGTEAFF
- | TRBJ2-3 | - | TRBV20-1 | TGCAGTGCTAGTGGCACATTACACCCAGATACGCAGTATTTT | CSASGTLHPDTQYF
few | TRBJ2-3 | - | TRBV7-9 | TGTGCCAGCAGCAGCTACCAGGGCACAGATACGCAGTATTTT | CASSSYQGTDTQYF
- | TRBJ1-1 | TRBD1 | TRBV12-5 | TGTGCTAGTGGCCCAGGGGGCGCTGAAGCTTTCTTT | CASGPGGAEAFF
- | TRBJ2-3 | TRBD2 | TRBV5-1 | TGCGCCAGCAGCTTCGGACTAGCGGGCCCAGATACGCAGTATTTT | CASSFGLAGPDTQYF
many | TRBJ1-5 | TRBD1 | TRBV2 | TGTGCCAGCAGTTCCCAGGGGGCGAGAGAAAATCAGCCCCAGCATTTT | CASSSQGARENQPQHF
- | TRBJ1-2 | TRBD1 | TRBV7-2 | TGTGCCAGCAGCTCCGCCGACAGGGCGTCTGGCTACACCTTC | CASSSADRASGYTF
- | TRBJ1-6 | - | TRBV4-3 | TGCGCCAGCAGCCCCGACAGTCTGAATTCACCCCTCCACTTT | CASSPDSLNSPLHF
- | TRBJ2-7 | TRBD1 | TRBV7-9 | TGTGCCAGCAGCTTAGTCCAGGGGGACGAGCAGTACTTC | CASSLVQGDEQYF